This T cell receptor beta chain was obtained from a study of T cell responses to AZD1222 COVID-19 vaccine. This table comes from immunoSEQ multiplex PCR, and its TCRdb copy is limited to in-frame clones, with some not included. The sample comprises approximately 77,000 clones, under 95% of which are singletons, and around 7.1% rests with the top ten. V shed 4 bases and J shed 4 bases, with 5 bases lying between them. Germline loops: CDR1 SQVTM, CDR2 ANQGSEA. This CDR3 comprises 11 residues. Notes on this clone: Its antigen is still unknown.

Study outcomes and limitations: Unmutated variant regions are reportedly targeted by nearly half of spike-specific TCRs. Donors in the cohort were predominantly white British and more often female, and clonal diversity was possibly underestimated.

The chain links TRBV29-1 to TRBJ1-3; D unclear. The specimen was peripheral blood, collected on day 0 of MenACWY control vaccination. This TCR was recovered from an adult in good health. The CDR3 spells CSVVRGNTIYF. The CDR3 nucleotides are TGCAGCGTTGTCAGAGGAAACACCATATATTTT.